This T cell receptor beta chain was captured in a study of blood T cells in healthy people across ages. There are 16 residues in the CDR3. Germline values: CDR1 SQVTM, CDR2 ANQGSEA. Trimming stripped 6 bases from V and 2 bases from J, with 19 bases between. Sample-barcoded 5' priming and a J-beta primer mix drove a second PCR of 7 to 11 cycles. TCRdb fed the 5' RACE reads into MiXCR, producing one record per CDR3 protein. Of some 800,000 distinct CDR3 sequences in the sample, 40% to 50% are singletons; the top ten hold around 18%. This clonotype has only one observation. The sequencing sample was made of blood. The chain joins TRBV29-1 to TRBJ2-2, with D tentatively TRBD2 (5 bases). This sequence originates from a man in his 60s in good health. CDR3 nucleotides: TGCAGCGTACCAAGGAGCGGCGCCTATAACACCGGGGAGCTGTTTTTT. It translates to CSVPRSGAYNTGELFF.